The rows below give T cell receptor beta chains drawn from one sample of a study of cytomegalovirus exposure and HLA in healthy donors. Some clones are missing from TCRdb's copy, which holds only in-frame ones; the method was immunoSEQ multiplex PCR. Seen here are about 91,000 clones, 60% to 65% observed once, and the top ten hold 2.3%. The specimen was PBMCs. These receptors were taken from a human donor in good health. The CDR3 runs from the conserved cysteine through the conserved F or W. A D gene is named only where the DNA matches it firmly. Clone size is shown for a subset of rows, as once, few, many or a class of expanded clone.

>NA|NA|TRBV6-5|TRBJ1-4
CASSSRYRSNEKLFF
TGTGCCAGCAGTTCGAGGTATCGGTCTAATGAAAAACTGTTTTTT
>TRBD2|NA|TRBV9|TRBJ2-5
CASTSGGATLETQYF
TGTGCCAGTACTAGCGGGGGGGCGACACTAGAGACCCAGTACTTC
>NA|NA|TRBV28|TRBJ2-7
CASSSTGLGGEQYF
TGTGCCAGCAGTTCAACGGGACTCGGCGGCGAGCAGTACTTC
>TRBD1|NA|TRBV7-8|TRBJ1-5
CASSLTLSQGARSQPQHF
TGTGCCAGCAGCTTAACCCTTTCTCAGGGGGCGCGTAGTCAGCCCCAGCATTTT
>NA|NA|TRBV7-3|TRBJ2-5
CASSQGGRGKSQETQYF
TGTGCCAGCAGCCAAGGGGGGCGGGGGAAAAGCCAAGAGACCCAGTACTTC
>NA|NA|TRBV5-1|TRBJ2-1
CASSLSGASYNEQFF
TGCGCCAGCAGCTTGAGTGGGGCCTCCTACAATGAGCAGTTCTTC
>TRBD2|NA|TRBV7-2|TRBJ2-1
CASSLGTSTYNEQFF
TGTGCCAGCAGCTTAGGGACTAGCACCTACAATGAGCAGTTCTTC
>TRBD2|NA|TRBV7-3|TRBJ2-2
CASSPRLAGGLPVELFF
TGTGCCAGCAGCCCTCGACTAGCGGGGGGTCTTCCGGTGGAGCTGTTTTTT
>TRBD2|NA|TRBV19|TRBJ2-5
CASSGSGEGLQETQYF
TGTGCCAGTAGTGGTAGCGGGGAGGGCCTCCAAGAGACCCAGTACTTC
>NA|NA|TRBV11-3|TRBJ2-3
CASSLDGLYTDTQYF
TGTGCCAGCAGCTTAGATGGACTCTACACAGATACGCAGTATTTT
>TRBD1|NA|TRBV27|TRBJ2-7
CASSFGTGVSEQYF
TGTGCCAGCAGTTTTGGGACAGGGGTGTCCGAGCAGTACTTC
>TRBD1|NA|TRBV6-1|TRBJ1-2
CASSVGQGTNYGYTF
TGTGCCAGCAGTGTCGGACAGGGGACTAACTATGGCTACACCTTC
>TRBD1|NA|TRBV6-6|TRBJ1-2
CASSSPDRGGNYGYTF
TGTGCCAGCAGTTCCCCGGACAGGGGCGGTAACTATGGCTACACCTTC
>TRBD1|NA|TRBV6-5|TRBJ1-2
CASTRTGGRYGYTF
TGTGCCAGCACCCGGACAGGGGGACGTTATGGCTACACCTTC
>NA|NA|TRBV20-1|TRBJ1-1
CSSGENTEAFF
TGCAGTTCAGGGGAGAACACTGAAGCTTTCTTT
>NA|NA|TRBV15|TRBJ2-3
CATSRDKAGGTDTQYF
TGTGCCACCAGCAGAGATAAGGCGGGTGGCACAGATACGCAGTATTTT
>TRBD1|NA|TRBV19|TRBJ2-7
CASSIDRGDEQYF
TGTGCCAGTAGTATCGACAGGGGAGACGAGCAGTACTTC
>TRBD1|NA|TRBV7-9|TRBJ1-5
CASSLYGTGGDNQPQHF
TGTGCCAGCAGCTTATACGGGACAGGGGGCGATAATCAGCCCCAGCATTTT
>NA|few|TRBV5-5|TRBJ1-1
CASRPFSSEAFF
TGTGCCAGCAGACCCTTTAGCTCTGAAGCTTTCTTT
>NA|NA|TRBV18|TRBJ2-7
CASSPQLSQGSYYGQYF
TGTGCCAGCTCACCACAATTGTCGCAGGGCAGCTACTACGGGCAGTACTTC
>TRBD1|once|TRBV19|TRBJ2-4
CASSGQGRAKNIQYF
TGTGCCAGTAGCGGACAGGGGCGAGCCAAAAACATTCAGTACTTC
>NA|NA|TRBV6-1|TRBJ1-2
CAIGRGVILYF
TGTGCCATCGGAAGGGGCGTAATCCTTTACTTC
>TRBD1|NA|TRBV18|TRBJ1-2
CASSPGQGETSGYGYTF
TGTGCCAGCTCACCCGGACAGGGGGAAACAAGTGGCTATGGCTACACCTTC
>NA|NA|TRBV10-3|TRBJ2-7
CAISERDYRQGWYEQYF
TGTGCCATCAGTGAGCGGGACTATAGACAGGGGTGGTACGAGCAGTACTTC
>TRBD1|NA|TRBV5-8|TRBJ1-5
CASSGTGSKGNQPQHF
TGTGCCAGCAGCGGGACAGGGTCGAAGGGAAATCAGCCCCAGCATTTT
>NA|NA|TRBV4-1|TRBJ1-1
CASSQGTPTEAFF
TGCGCCAGCAGCCAAGGAACTCCAACTGAGGCTTTCTTT
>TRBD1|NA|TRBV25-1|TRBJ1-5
CASSRQGGQPQHF
TGTGCCAGCAGTCGACAGGGAGGACAGCCCCAGCATTTT
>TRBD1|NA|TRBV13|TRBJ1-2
CASSSETGGDGYTF
TGTGCCAGCAGCTCTGAGACAGGGGGCGATGGCTACACCTTC
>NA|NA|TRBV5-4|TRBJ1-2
CASSPPGNVHGYTF
TGTGCCAGCAGCCCCCCGGGGAACGTCCATGGCTACACCTTC
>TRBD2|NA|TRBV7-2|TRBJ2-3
CASSPNRGVTDTQYF
TGTGCCAGCAGCCCCAATCGGGGGGTCACAGATACGCAGTATTTT
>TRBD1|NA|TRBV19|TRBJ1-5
CASSTTGGNQPQHF
TGTGCCAGTAGTACGACAGGGGGCAATCAGCCCCAGCATTTT
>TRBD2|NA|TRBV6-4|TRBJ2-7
CASTISPGGGSLYEQYF
TGTGCCAGCACCATTTCGCCGGGCGGGGGGTCCCTTTACGAGCAGTACTTC
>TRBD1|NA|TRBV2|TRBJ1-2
CASSPTGGYGYTF
TGTGCCAGCAGCCCGACAGGGGGCTATGGCTACACCTTC
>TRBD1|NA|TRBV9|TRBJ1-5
CAIRSGQGSTNQPQHF
TGTGCCATCCGATCCGGACAGGGGAGTACCAATCAGCCCCAGCATTTT
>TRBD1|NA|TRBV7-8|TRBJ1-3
CAGSLRQGSSGNTIYF
TGTGCCGGCAGCCTAAGACAGGGGAGCTCTGGAAACACCATATATTTT
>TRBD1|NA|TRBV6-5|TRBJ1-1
CASSKGTASEAFF
TGTGCCAGCAGTAAGGGGACAGCTTCCGAAGCTTTCTTT
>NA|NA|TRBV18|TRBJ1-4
CASHPGNEGEKLFF
TGTGCCAGTCACCCCGGGAATGAAGGAGAAAAACTGTTTTTT
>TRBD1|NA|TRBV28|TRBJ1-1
CASSFRGQGGTEAFF
TGTGCCAGCAGTTTCCGGGGACAGGGGGGCACTGAAGCTTTCTTT
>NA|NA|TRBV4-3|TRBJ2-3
CASSQGPRWSTDTQYF
TGCGCCAGCAGCCAAGGGCCCCGATGGAGCACAGATACGCAGTATTTT
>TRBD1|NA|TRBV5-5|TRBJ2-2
CASSFSQGVPGELFF
TGTGCCAGCAGCTTTAGTCAGGGGGTTCCGGGGGAGCTGTTTTTT
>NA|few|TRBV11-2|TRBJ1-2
CASSFKGDYGYTF
TGTGCCAGCAGCTTCAAGGGAGACTATGGCTACACCTTC
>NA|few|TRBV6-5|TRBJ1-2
CASSYLARGTYGYTF
TGTGCCAGCAGTTACTTGGCGCGGGGGACCTATGGCTACACCTTC
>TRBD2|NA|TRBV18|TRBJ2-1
CASSRRLAGTYNEQFF
TGTGCCAGCTCACGACGACTAGCGGGGACCTACAATGAGCAGTTCTTC
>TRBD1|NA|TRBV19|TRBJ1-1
CASSLNGQGDTEAFF
TGTGCCAGTAGCCTAAACGGACAGGGTGACACTGAAGCTTTCTTT
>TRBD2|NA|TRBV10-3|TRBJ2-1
CAITSSVRAGESYNEQFF
TGTGCCATCACATCCTCTGTAAGGGCGGGGGAATCCTACAATGAGCAGTTCTTC
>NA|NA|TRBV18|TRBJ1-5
CASSNLRGGDQPQHF
TGTGCCAGCTCCAACCTAAGGGGGGGCGATCAGCCCCAGCATTTT
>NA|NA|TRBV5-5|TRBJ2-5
CASSWDKNVGVSQYF
TGTGCCAGCAGCTGGGACAAAAATGTAGGAGTGTCCCAGTACTTC
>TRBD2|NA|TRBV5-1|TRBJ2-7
CASSPRTSGPYEQYF
TGCGCCAGCAGCCCTCGGACTAGCGGTCCCTACGAGCAGTACTTC
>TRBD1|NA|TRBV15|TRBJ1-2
CATSRGQGDGYTF
TGTGCCACCAGCAGAGGACAGGGGGACGGCTACACCTTC
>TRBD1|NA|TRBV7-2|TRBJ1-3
CASSRQGAGNTIYF
TGTGCCAGCAGCCGACAGGGGGCTGGAAACACCATATATTTT
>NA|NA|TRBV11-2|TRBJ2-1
CASSLPGLHNEQFF
TGTGCCAGCAGCCTCCCTGGGCTGCACAATGAGCAGTTCTTC